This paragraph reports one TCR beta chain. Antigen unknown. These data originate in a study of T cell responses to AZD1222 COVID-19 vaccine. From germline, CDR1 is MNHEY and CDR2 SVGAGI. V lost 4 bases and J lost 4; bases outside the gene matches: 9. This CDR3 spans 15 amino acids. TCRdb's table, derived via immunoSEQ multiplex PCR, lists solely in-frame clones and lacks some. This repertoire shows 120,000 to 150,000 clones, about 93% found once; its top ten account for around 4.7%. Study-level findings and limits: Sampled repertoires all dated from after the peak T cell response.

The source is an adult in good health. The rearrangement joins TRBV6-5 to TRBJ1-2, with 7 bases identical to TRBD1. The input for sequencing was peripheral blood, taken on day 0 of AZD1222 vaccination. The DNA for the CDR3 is TGTGCCAGCAGTTCCCGACCGGGACAGTTCTATGGCTACACCTTC. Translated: CASSSRPGQFYGYTF.